The 24 T cell receptor beta chains reported below all come from one sample, sequenced in a study of CD8+ T cells in alopecia areata. Reverse transcribed after extraction, RNA yielded cDNA as the sequencing template. The protocol was immunoSEQ multiplex PCR, while the TCRdb copy is restricted to in-frame clones and leaves out a portion. The sample shows 95,000 to 150,000 clones, 53% of them seen only once. Treatment of the sample: oral pan-JAK inhibitor, 5-10 mg twice daily. The specimen comprised CD4+ T cells sorted from blood, sampled at week 4, from a patient treated with tofacitinib. The receptors were gathered from a human donor with alopecia areata.

V usage is TRBV28 and J usage is TRBJ1-2; D is uncertain. Trimming took off 6 bases at V and 2 bases at J, with 13 bases between the two ends. From germline, CDR1 is MDHEN and CDR2 SYDVKM. CDR3 length: 14 amino acids. The DNA for the CDR3 is TGTGCCAGCAGCGCCTCTGGGCCGAACTATGGCTACACCTTC. Amino acids: CASSASGPNYGYTF.

J is TRBJ2-3 and V is TRBV29-1; no reliable D call. Trimming cost V 4 bases and J 2 bases, with 10 bases left between them. The CDR3 spans 13 residues. Germline-derived CDR1 and CDR2 are SQVTM and ANQGSEA. CDR3 in amino acids: CSVGAVLTDTQYF. Written as DNA, the CDR3 is TGCAGCGTTGGGGCAGTTCTCACAGATACGCAGTATTTT.

The chain has TRBV30 and TRBJ2-7; D is uncertain. Trimming stripped 3 bases from V and 5 bases from J, with 11 bases between. The CDR3 is 12 residues long. Per germline, CDR1 GTSNPN and CDR2 SVGIG (reference sequence). The CDR3 DNA sequence: TGTGCCTGGAGAAGTTTTCGCAACGAGCAGTACTTC. This codes for CAWRSFRNEQYF.

This clone showed up just once. The chain uses TRBV5-1 and TRBJ1-1; the match to TRBD1 covers 9 bases. J was trimmed by 7 bases and V by 2 bases; bases with no gene match: 6. Germline V lookup: CDR1 SGHRS, CDR2 YFSETQ. The CDR3 has 14 amino acids. This CDR3 is CASSLQPGQGEAFF. The CDR3 nucleotides read TGCGCCAGCAGCTTACAACCGGGACAGGGTGAAGCTTTCTTT.

V gene TRBV14 combines with J gene TRBJ1-1; D remains unclear. CDR3 length: 16 amino acids. The V and J ends lost 0 bases and 1 base respectively, with 12 bases between them. The germline V gene has CDR1 SGHDN and CDR2 FVKESK. The CDR3 loop reads CASSQDFWTENTEAFF. The DNA for the CDR3 is TGTGCCAGCAGCCAAGATTTTTGGACTGAGAACACTGAAGCTTTCTTT.

Points on this clone: Other DNA variants within this sample encode the same CDR3. The chain recombines TRBV6-5 with TRBJ1-5; D is unresolved. The CDR3 has 13 amino acids. V lost 2 bases and J 0 bases, leaving 2 bases between the germline ends. Germline lookup yields CDR1 MNHEY and CDR2 SVGAGI. CDR3 coding DNA: TGTGCCAGCAGTTACGATAGCAATCAGCCCCAGCATTTT. It translates to CASSYDSNQPQHF.

The chain couples TRBV27 to TRBJ1-2; 9 nucleotides agree with TRBD1. V lost 5 bases to trimming and J lost 4 bases; unmatched junction nucleotides: 8. The V gene's germline CDR1 is MNHEY and CDR2 SMNVEV (reference sequence). The CDR3 has 15 residues. The CDR3 protein is CASSPYRGHGYGYTF. CDR3 DNA sequence: TGTGCCAGCAGTCCCTACAGGGGGCACGGCTATGGCTACACCTTC.

The gene calls are TRBV7-2 and TRBJ2-3; TRBD2 agrees at 7 bases. The length of the CDR3 is 14 residues. Germline V gene data show CDR1 as SGHTA and CDR2 as FQGNSA. The junction had 4 bases not matched to a gene; V was cut back by 6 bases and J by 1 base. This CDR3 reads CASRDRGGTDTQYF. CDR3 coding DNA: TGTGCCAGCAGAGATCGGGGGGGCACAGATACGCAGTATTTT.

This clone was seen a few times. The chain uses TRBV19 and TRBJ2-7, with D perhaps matching TRBD2 (5 bases). The germline V and J ends were trimmed by 1 base and 2 bases, with 6 bases remaining between them. This CDR3 contains 13 residues. Germline assignment: CDR1 LNHDA and CDR2 SQIVND (reference sequence). In DNA form, the CDR3 reads TGTGCCAGTAGTATAGCCGGGACCTACGAGCAGTACTTC. Translation: CASSIAGTYEQYF.

The chain recombines TRBV25-1 with TRBJ1-2; D uncertain. CDR1 is MGHDK, CDR2 SYGVNS, per germline. V was pared by 3 bases and J by 1 base, with 9 bases between. The CDR3 extends over 14 amino acids. The CDR3 bases are TGTGCCAGCAGTGAGTTTGGCAATAACTATGGCTACACCTTC. Amino acids: CASSEFGNNYGYTF.

The CDR3 nucleotides are TGTGCCTGGAACAGACGGGAGGTGGGCTACACCTTC. As protein: CAWNRREVGYTF. The chain has TRBV30 and TRBJ1-2; D is ambiguous. V shed 4 bases and J shed 8 bases, with 14 bases lying between them. Germline lookup yields CDR1 GTSNPN and CDR2 SVGIG (reference sequence). This CDR3 has 12 amino acids.

This clone was seen a handful of times. The rearrangement joins TRBV29-1 to TRBJ1-4; TRBD1 matches 8 bases. Trimming removed 2 bases from V and 10 bases from J; junction bases left unmatched: 0. CDR3 length equals 11 residues. The V gene's germline CDR1 is SQVTM and CDR2 ANQGSEA. The CDR3 spells CSVETGGKLFF. The DNA for the CDR3 is TGCAGCGTTGAAACAGGGGGAAAACTGTTTTTT.

The V call is TRBV18, the J call TRBJ2-3; D remains ambiguous. CDR1 and CDR2 (germline): KGHSH, LQKENI. Trimming left V 3 bases short and J 2 bases short, with 12 bases between. CDR3 length: 15 residues. CDR3 region: CASSPGRSITDTQYF. CDR3 DNA sequence: TGTGCCAGCTCACCCGGACGGTCGATCACAGATACGCAGTATTTT.

The DNA of the CDR3 is TGCGCCAGCAGCCTCGACAACGGCTCTGGAAACACCATATATTTT. Encoded protein: CASSLDNGSGNTIYF. The chain has TRBV5-1 and TRBJ1-3, with D unresolved. Looked up from germline, CDR1 is SGHRS and CDR2 is YFSETQ. CDR3 length: 15 amino acids. V dropped 4 bases and J dropped 0 bases, with 11 bases sitting between them.

This clone was picked up one time. This rearrangement joins TRBV29-1 to TRBJ1-4; D not certain. Germline assignment: CDR1 SQVTM and CDR2 ANQGSEA. The ends were cut back, 0 bases at V and 7 bases at J, with 6 bases in the middle. The CDR3 length is 12 residues. CDR3 sequence reads: CSVEDRSEKLFF. The CDR3 nucleotides read TGCAGCGTTGAAGATCGGAGTGAAAAACTGTTTTTT.

The chain recombines TRBV5-6 with TRBJ2-3, with 9 positions matching TRBD2. The CDR3 is 15 amino acids. From germline, CDR1 is SGHDT and CDR2 YYEEEE. V lost 2 bases, J lost 1 base, and 2 bases stayed unmatched. CDR3 DNA sequence: TGTGCCAGCAGCTTTCGGACTAGCGGCACAGATACGCAGTATTTT. Residues: CASSFRTSGTDTQYF.

The rearrangement uses TRBV29-1 and TRBJ2-2; D may match TRBD1 or TRBD2 (6 bases each). The CDR3 has 14 residues. CDR1 and CDR2 from the germline V gene are SQVTM and ANQGSEA. Trimming pared 5 bases from V and 4 bases from J, leaving 14 bases between. The CDR3, as DNA: TGCAGCGTTCGGCGGGACACCGCCACCGGGGAGCTGTTTTTT. Amino acids: CSVRRDTATGELFF.

This clone was found a few times. CDR3 sequence reads: CASSLGWTSGSSYNEQFF. The CDR3 nucleotides are TGCGCCAGCAGTCTTGGATGGACTAGCGGGTCCTCCTACAATGAGCAGTTCTTC. The rearrangement links TRBV5-1 to TRBJ2-1; 11 bases line up with TRBD2. Germline CDR1 SGHRS, CDR2 YFSETQ. The CDR3 is 18 residues long. V was clipped by 5 bases and J by 0 bases; unmatched bases: 10.

The chain carries TRBV27 and TRBJ2-7, with D possibly matching TRBD1 (5 bases). Germline CDR1 MNHEY, CDR2 SMNVEV (reference sequence). This CDR3 region has 14 residues. Trimming removed 5 bases at V and 4 bases at J, with 15 bases between. The DNA of the CDR3 is TGTGCCAGCAGTAAAGGGCTAGGGGAATACGAGCAGTACTTC. Its protein is CASSKGLGEYEQYF.

The chain carries TRBV7-9 and TRBJ2-7, with a tentative D call TRBD1 (6 bases). With 5 bases removed from V and 0 bases from J, the gap between germline ends came to 14 bases. The V gene's germline CDR1 is SEHNR and CDR2 FQNEAQ (reference sequence). This CDR3 is 15 amino acids long. In nucleotides, the CDR3 is TGTGCCAGCAGCCCATTGGGGGCGACCTCCTACGAGCAGTACTTC. It codes for CASSPLGATSYEQYF.

This chain links TRBV6-6 with TRBJ1-1; D not resolved. Trimming took off 0 bases at V and 4 bases at J, with 12 bases between the two ends. The CDR3 has 15 residues. Germline V gives CDR1 MNHNY, CDR2 SVGAGI (reference sequence). The CDR3 nucleotides read TGTGCCAGCAGTTACTCGGGAGGGCGTAGCACTGAAGCTTTCTTT. Its protein product is CASSYSGGRSTEAFF.

Concerning this clone itself: Different DNA sequences within this sample yield the same CDR3. In nucleotides, the CDR3 is TGTGCCTGGAGTGCGCAGGGGAATCAGCCCCAGCATTTT. Protein product: CAWSAQGNQPQHF. The chain carries TRBV30 and TRBJ1-5, with a tentative D call TRBD1 (6 bases). The CDR3 is 13 amino acids. Trimming pared 1 base from V and 4 bases from J, leaving 8 bases between. CDR1 is GTSNPN, CDR2 SVGIG, per germline (reference sequence).

The CDR3 region is CASSPTTGYYEQYF. The DNA for the CDR3 is TGTGCCAGCTCACCTACGACAGGGTACTACGAGCAGTACTTC. V and J are TRBV18 and TRBJ2-7, with 7 bases identical to TRBD1. This CDR3 has 14 residues. Germline trimming cut 3 bases from V and 3 bases from J; bases unmatched to any gene: 5. Looked up from germline, CDR1 is KGHSH and CDR2 is LQKENI.

J is TRBJ1-1 and V is TRBV29-1; the D gene is possibly TRBD1 (5 bases). Germline lookup yields CDR1 SQVTM and CDR2 ANQGSEA. The CDR3 is made up of 18 amino acids. V was pared by 7 bases and J by 0 bases, with 27 bases between. The CDR3 sequence: CSAAGGRGRANMNTEAFF. DNA for the CDR3: TGCAGCGCAGCCGGGGGGAGGGGCAGGGCTAACATGAACACTGAAGCTTTCTTT.